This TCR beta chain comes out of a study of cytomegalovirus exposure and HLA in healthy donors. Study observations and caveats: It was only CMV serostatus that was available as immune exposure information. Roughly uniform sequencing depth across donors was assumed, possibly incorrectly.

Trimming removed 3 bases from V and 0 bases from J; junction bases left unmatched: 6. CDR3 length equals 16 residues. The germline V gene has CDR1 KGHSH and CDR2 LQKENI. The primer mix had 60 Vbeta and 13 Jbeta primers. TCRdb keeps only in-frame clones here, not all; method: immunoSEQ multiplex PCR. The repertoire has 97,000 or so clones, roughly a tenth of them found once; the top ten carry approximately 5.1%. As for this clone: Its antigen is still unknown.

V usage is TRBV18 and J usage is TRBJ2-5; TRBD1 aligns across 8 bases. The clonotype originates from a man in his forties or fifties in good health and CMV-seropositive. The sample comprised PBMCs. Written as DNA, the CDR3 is TGTGCCAGCTCACCCCCACGGACAGGGCACCAAGAGACCCAGTACTTC. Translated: CASSPPRTGHQETQYF.